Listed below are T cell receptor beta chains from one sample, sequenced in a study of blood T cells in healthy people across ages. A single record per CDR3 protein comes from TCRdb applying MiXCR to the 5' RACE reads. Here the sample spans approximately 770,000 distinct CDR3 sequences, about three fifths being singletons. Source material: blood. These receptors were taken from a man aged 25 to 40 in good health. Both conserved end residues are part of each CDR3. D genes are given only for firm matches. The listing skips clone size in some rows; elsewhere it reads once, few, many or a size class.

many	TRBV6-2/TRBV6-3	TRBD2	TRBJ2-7	TGTGCCAGCAACTTACGGGGGGGCGACGAGCAGTACTTC	CASNLRGGDEQYF
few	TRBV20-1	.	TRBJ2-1	TGCAGTGGGACCAGCGCCTACAATGAGCAGTTCTTC	CSGTSAYNEQFF
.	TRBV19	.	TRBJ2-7	TGTGCCAGTAGCCAAAGGGGATGGGCCTACGAGCAGTACTTC	CASSQRGWAYEQYF
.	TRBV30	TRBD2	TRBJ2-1	TGTGCCTGGACTAGCGGGAGGGCCCCAGGGGAGCAGTTCTTC	CAWTSGRAPGEQFF
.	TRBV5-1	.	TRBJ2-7	TGCGCCAGCAAGAGTGGCGCCTCCTACGAGCAGTACTTC	CASKSGASYEQYF
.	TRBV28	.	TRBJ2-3	TGTGCCACCAAGAGGGGGTATTCCACATCCACAGATACGCAGTATTTT	CATKRGYSTSTDTQYF
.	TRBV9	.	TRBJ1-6	TGTGCCAGCAGCGCCCTACCCTCAGGAGACAATAATTCACCCCTCCACTTT	CASSALPSGDNNSPLHF
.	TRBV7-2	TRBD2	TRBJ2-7	TGTGCCAGCAGCTTAGTTTCGACTAGCGGGGCCTACGAGCAGTACTTC	CASSLVSTSGAYEQYF
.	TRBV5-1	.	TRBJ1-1	TGCGCCAGCAGCGTGGTACCCAACACTGAAGCTTTCTTT	CASSVVPNTEAFF
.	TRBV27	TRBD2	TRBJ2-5	TGTGCCAGCAATCCTAGCGGGGGGGCGAGATACAATGAGCAGTACTTC	CASNPSGGARYNEQYF
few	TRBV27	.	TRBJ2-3	TGTGCCAGCAGCCCTCCGGGGCTACCGACCCGTGATACGCAGTATTTT	CASSPPGLPTRDTQYF
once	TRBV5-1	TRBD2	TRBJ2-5	TGCGCCAGCTCCGTCCCCCTAGCGGGAGAAGAGACCCAGTACTTC	CASSVPLAGEETQYF
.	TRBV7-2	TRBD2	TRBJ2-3	TGTGCCAGCAGCCCCGTGACTAGCGGGAGGGCTAGCACAGATACGCAGTATTTT	CASSPVTSGRASTDTQYF
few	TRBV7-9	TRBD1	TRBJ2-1	TGTGCCAGCAGCCGAGGACAGGGTAGGGACTACAATGAGCAGTTCTTC	CASSRGQGRDYNEQFF
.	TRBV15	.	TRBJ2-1	TGTGCCACCAGCAGAGCAGGAGAAAGGAATGAGCAGTTCTTC	CATSRAGERNEQFF
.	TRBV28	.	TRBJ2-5	TGTGCCAGTACGGTGGGCGGTGCCCAAGAGACCCAGTACTTC	CASTVGGAQETQYF
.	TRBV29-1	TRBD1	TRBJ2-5	TGCAGCGTTGCCGAGACAGGGATCCAAGAGACCCAGTACTTC	CSVAETGIQETQYF
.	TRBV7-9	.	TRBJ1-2	TGTGCCAGCAGCTCTTCGAACCTCTATGGCTACACCTTC	CASSSSNLYGYTF
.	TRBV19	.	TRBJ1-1	TGTGCCAGTAGTATTTCGGCGGATATTAACACTGAAGCTTTCTTT	CASSISADINTEAFF
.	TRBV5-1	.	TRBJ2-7	TGCGCCAGCAGCTGGGGGGGACAGACCCTCTACGAGCAGTACTTC	CASSWGGQTLYEQYF
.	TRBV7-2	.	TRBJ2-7	TGTGCCAGCAGCTTAGAGGCAGGGGCCTTCGAGCAGTACTTC	CASSLEAGAFEQYF
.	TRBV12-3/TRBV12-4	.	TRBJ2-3	TGTGCCAGCAGCCTACAGGGACCCCCACAAGATACGCAGTATTTT	CASSLQGPPQDTQYF
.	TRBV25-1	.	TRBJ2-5	TGTGCCAGCAAGGACTTCCCTCAACAGACCCAGTACTTC	CASKDFPQQTQYF
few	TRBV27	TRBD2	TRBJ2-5	TGTGCCAGCAGTTTATATAGCGGGGATCAAGAGACCCAGTACTTC	CASSLYSGDQETQYF
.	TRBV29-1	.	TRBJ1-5	TGCAGCGTTGCGGGCGGGGATAGCAATCAGCCCCAGCATTTT	CSVAGGDSNQPQHF
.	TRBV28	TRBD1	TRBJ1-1	TGTGCCAGCGAAGGGACAGGGGCAAACACTGAAGCTTTCTTT	CASEGTGANTEAFF